The entry below describes one TCR beta chain. Its antigen is currently unknown. V was trimmed by 5 bases and J by 3 bases, leaving 11 bases between them. Per germline, CDR1 SGHRS and CDR2 YFSETQ. CDR3 length equals 13 residues. Researchers ran the PCR with 60 Vbeta and 13 Jbeta primers. The protocol was immunoSEQ multiplex PCR, while the TCRdb copy is restricted to in-frame clones and leaves out a portion. The sample's table shows roughly 220,000 clones. The data were taken from a study of cytomegalovirus exposure and HLA in healthy donors. Across the study: Falling in the Caucasian-associated ancestry cluster were about 82% of some 400 genotyped donors.

Findings and limits, study-wide: The number of N-insertions in an Asian-associated ancestry cluster was reportedly below the roughly 660-donor mean in a later analysis.

This sequence joins TRBV5-1 and TRBJ2-5; D may be TRBD1 (6 bases). The receptor was derived from a girl aged 2-10 years in good health and CMV-seropositive. Sequencing was carried out using PBMCs. This CDR3 reads CASRAGEEETQYF. The CDR3, as DNA: TGCGCCAGCAGGGCAGGGGAAGAAGAGACCCAGTACTTC.